One and the same sample provided the 2 T cell receptor beta chains below, sequenced in a study of T-cell reconstitution after alpha-beta-depleted transplantation in children. The authors prepared the TCRbeta library with unique molecular identifiers. TCRdb re-called the PCR reads through MiXCR, storing one row per CDR3 protein. The sample lists about 980,000 distinct CDR3 sequences, around 30% occurring once. This specimen was PBMCs, mostly from graft donor cells, taken 360 days after TCRalphabeta/CD19-depleted stem cell transplant. These receptors all come from a boy younger than two who had a stem cell transplant for SCID, so the T cells may come from the graft donor.

In this sample, this clonotype turned up a few times. This chain uses TRBV6-6 with TRBJ1-1, with D possibly matching TRBD1 (5 bases). The CDR3 consists of 13 residues. The ends were cut back, 0 bases at V and 10 bases at J, with 12 bases in the middle. Germline V CDR1 and CDR2: MNHNY, SVGAGI (reference sequence). The CDR3 sequence: CASSYSGTPPAFF. CDR3 nucleotide sequence: TGTGCCAGCAGTTACTCGGGGACCCCACCAGCTTTCTTT.

This clonotype was seen many times. For the CDR3, the DNA is TGTGCCACCGGGGGCACAGATACGCAGTATTTT. This encodes CATGGTDTQYF. This chain connects TRBV25-1 to TRBJ2-3; possible D gene TRBD2, 5 bases. This CDR3 is built from 11 residues. The germline gives CDR1 MGHDK, CDR2 SYGVNS. V lost 10 bases to trimming and J lost 1 base, with 6 bases between them.